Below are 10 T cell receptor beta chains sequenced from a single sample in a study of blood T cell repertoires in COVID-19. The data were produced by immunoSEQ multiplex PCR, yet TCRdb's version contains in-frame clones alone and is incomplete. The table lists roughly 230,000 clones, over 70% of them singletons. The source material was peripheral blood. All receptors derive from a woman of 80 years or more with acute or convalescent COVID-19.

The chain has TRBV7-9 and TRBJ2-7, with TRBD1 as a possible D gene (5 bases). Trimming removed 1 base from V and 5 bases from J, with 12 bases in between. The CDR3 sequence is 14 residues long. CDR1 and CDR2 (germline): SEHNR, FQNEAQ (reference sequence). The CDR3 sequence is CASSLEVRGHEQYF. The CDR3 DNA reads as TGTGCCAGCAGCTTAGAGGTTAGGGGTCACGAGCAGTACTTC.

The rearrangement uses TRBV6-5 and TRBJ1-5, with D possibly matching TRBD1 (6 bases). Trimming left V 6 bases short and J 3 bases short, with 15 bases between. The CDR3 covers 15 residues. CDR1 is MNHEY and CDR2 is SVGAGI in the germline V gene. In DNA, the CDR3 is TGTGCCAGCAGGGCTACAGGGACCTCCAATCAGCCCCAGCATTTT. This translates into CASRATGTSNQPQHF.

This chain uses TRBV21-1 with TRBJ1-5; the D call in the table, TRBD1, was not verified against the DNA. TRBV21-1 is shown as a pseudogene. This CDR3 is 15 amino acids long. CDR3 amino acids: CASSLGTAPNQPQHF. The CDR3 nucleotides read TGTGCCAGCAGCTTAGGGACAGCTCCTAATCAGCCCCAGCATTTT.

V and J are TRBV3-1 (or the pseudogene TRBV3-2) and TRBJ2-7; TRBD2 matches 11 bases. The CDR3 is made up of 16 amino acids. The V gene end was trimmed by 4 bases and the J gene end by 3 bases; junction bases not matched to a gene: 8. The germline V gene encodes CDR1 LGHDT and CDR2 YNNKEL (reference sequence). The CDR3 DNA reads TGTGCCAGCAGCCGACGACCCGGGACTAGCGGCTACGAGCAGTACTTC. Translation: CASSRRPGTSGYEQYF.

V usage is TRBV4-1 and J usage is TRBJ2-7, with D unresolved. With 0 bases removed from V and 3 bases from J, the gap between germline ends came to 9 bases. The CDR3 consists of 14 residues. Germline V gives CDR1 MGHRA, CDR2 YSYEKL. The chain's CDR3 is CASSQDRTHYEQYF. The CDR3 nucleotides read TGCGCCAGCAGCCAAGATCGTACACACTACGAGCAGTACTTC.

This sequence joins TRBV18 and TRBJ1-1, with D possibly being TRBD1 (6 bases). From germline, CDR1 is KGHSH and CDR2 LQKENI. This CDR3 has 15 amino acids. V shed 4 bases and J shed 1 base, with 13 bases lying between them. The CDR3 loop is CASSREAGENTEAFF. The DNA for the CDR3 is TGTGCCAGCTCACGAGAAGCAGGGGAGAACACTGAAGCTTTCTTT.

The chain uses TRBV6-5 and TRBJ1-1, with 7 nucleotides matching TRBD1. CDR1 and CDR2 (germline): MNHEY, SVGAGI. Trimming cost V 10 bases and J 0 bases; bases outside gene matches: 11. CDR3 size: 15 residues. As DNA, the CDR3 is TGTGCCACCGCTATATTTGGGACAGTGAACACTGAAGCTTTCTTT. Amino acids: CATAIFGTVNTEAFF.

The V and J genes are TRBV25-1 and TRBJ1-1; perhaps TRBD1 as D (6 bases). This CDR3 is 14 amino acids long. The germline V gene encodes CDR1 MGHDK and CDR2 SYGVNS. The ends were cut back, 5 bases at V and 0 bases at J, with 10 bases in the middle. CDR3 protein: CASSNRAMNTEAFF. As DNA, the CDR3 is TGTGCCAGCAGTAACAGGGCAATGAACACTGAAGCTTTCTTT. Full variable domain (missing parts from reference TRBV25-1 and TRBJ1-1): EADIYQTPRYLVIGTGKKITLECSQTMGHDKMYWYQQDPGMELHLIHYSYGVNSTEKGDLSSESTVSRIRTEHFPLTLESARPSHTSQYLCASSNRAMNTEAFFGQGTRLTVV.

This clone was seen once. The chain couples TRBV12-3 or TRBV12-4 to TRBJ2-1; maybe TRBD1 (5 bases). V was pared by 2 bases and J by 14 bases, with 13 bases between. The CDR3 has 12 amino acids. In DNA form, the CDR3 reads TGTGCCAGCAGTTTAAGGAAGGGGCCCAAGTTCTTC. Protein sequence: CASSLRKGPKFF.

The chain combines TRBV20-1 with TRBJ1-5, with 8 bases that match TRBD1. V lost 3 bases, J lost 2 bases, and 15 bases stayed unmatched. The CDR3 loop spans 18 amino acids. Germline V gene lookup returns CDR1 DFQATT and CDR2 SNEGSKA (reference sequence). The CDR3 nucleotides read TGCAGTGCTAGTCCCGGACAGGGAGGTACGGCAGGCAATCAGCCCCAGCATTTT. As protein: CSASPGQGGTAGNQPQHF.